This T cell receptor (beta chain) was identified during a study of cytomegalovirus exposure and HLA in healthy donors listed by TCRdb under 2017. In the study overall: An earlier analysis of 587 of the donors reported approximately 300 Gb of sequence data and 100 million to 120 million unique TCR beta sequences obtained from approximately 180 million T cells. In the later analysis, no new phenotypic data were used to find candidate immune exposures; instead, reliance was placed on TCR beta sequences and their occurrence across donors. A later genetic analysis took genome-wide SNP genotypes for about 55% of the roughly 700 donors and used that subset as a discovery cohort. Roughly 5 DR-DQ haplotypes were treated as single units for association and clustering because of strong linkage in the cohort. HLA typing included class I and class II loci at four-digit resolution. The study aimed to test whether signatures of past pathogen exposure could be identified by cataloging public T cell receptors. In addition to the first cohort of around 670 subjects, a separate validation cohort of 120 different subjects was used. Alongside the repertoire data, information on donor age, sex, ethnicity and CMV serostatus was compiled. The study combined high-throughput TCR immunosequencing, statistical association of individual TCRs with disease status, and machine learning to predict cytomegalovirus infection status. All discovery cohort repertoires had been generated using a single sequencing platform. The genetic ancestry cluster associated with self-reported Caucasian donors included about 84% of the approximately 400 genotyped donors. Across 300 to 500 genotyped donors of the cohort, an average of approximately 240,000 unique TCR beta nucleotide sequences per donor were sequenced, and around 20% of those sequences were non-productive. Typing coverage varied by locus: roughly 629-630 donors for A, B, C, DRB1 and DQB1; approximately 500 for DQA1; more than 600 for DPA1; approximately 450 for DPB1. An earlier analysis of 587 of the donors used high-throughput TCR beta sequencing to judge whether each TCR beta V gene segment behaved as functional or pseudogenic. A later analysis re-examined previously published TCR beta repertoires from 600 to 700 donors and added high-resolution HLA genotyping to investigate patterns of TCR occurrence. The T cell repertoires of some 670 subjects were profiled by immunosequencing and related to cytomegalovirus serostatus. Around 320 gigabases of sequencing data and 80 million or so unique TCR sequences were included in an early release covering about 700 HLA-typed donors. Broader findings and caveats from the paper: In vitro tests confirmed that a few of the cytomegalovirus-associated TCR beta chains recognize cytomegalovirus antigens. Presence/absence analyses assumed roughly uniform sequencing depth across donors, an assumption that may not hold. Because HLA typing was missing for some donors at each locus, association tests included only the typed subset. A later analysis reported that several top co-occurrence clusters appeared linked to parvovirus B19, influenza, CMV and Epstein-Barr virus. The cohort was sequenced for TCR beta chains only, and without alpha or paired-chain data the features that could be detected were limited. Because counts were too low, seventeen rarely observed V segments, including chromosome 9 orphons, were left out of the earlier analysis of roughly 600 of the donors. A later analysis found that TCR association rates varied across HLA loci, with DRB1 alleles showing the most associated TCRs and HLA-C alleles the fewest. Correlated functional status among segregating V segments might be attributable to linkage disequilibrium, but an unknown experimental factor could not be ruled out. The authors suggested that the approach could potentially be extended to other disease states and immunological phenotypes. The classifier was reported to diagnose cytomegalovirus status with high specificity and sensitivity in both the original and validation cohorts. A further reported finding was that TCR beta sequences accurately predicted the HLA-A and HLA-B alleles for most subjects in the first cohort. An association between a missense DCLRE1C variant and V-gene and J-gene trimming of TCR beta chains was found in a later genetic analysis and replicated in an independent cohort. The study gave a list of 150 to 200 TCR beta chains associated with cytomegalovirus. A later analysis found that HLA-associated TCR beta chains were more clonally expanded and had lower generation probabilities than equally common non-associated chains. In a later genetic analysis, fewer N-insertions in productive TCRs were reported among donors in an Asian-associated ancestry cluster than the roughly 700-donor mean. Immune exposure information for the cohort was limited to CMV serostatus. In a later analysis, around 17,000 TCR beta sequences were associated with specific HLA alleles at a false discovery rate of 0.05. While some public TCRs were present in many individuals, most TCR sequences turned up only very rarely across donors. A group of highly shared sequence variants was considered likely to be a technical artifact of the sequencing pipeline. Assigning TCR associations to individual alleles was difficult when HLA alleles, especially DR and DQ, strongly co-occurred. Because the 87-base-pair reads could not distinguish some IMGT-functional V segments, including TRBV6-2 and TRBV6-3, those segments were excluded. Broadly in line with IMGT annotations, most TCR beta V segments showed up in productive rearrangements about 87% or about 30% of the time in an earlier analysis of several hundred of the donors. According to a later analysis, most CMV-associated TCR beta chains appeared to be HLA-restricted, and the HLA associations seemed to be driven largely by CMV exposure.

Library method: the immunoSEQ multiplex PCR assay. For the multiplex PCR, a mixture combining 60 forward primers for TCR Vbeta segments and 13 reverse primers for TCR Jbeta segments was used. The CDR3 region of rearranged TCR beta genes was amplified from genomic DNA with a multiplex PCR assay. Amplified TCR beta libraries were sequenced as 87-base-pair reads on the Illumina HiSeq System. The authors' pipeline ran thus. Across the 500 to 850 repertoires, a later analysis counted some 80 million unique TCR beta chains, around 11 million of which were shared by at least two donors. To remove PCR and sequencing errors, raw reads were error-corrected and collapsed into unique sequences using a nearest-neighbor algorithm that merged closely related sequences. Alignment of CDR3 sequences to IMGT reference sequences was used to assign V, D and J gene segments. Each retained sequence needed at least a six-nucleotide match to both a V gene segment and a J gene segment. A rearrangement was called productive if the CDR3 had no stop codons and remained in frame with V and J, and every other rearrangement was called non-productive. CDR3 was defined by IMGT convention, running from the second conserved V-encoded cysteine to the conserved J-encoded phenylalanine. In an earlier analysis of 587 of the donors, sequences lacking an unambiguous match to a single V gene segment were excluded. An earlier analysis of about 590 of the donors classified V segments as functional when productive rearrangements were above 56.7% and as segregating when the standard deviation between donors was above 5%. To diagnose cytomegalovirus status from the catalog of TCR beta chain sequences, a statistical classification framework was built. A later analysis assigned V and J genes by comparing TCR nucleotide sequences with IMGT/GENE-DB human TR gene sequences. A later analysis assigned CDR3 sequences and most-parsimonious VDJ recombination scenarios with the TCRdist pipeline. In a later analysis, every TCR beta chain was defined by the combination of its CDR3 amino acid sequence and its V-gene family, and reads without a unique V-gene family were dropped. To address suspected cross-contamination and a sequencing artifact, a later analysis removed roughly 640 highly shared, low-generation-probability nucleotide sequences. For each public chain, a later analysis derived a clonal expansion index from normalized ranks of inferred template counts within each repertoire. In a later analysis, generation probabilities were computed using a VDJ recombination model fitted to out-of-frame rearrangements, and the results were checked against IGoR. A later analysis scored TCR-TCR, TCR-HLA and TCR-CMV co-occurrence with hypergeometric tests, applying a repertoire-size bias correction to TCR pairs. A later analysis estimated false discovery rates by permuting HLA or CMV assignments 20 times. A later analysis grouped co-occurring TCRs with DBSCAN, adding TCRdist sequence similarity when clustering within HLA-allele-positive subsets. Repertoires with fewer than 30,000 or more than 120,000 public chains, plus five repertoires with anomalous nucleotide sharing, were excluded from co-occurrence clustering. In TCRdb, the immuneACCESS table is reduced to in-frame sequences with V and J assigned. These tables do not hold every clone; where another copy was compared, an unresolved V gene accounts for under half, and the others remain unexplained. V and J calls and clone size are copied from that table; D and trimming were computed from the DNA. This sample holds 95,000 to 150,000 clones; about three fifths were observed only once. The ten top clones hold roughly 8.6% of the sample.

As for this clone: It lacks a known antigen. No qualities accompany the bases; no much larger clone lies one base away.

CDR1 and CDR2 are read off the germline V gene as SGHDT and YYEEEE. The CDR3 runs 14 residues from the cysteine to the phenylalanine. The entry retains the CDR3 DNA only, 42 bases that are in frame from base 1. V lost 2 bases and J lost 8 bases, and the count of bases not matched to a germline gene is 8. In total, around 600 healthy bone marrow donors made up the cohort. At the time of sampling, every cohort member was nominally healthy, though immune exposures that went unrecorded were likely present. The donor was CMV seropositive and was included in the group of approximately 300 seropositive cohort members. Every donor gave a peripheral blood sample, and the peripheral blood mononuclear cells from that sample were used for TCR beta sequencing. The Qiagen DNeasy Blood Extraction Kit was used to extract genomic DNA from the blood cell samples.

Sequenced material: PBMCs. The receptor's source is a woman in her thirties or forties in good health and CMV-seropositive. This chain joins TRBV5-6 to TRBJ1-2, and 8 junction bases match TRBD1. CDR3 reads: CASSFFGQGQGYTF. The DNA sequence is TGTGCCAGCAGCTTTTTCGGACAGGGACAAGGCTACACCTTC.